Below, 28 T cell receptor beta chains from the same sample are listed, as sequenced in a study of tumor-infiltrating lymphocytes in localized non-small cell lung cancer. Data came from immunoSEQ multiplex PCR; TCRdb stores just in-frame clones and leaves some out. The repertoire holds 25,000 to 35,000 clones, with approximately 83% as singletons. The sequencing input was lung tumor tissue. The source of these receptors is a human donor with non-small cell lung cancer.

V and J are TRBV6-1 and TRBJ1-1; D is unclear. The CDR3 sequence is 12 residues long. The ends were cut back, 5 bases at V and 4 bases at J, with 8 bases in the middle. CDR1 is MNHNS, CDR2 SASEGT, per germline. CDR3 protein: CASSRYGTEAFF. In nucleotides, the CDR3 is TGTGCCAGCAGTCGTTATGGCACTGAAGCTTTCTTT.

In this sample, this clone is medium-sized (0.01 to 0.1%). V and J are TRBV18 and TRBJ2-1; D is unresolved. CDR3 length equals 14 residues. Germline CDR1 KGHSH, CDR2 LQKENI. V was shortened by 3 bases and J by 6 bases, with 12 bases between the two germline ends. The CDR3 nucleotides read TGTGCCAGCTCACCGCCTAGAACCGGCAATGAGCAGTTCTTC. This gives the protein CASSPPRTGNEQFF.

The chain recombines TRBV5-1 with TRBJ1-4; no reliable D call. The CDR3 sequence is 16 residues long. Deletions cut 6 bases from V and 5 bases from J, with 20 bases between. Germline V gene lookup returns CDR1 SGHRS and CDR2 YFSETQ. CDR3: CASNPGPGTGNEKLFF. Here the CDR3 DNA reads TGCGCCAGCAATCCGGGCCCCGGCACGGGAAATGAAAAACTGTTTTTT.

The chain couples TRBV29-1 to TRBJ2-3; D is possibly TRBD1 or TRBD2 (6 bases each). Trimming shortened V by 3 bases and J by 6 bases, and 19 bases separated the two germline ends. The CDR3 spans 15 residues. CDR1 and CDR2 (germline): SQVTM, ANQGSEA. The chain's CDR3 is CSVERGAAGPDTQYF. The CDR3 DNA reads TGCAGCGTTGAGAGGGGGGCGGCGGGGCCCGATACGCAGTATTTT.

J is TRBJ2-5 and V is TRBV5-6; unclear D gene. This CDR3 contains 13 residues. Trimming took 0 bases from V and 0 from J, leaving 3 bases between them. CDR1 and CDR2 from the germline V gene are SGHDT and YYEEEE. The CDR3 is CASSLVYQETQYF. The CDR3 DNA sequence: TGTGCCAGCAGCTTGGTGTACCAAGAGACCCAGTACTTC.

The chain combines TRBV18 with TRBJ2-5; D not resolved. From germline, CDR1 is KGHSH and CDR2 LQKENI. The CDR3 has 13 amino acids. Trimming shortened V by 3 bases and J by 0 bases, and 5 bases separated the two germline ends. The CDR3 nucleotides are TGTGCCAGCTCACCTAAGTACCAAGAGACCCAGTACTTC. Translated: CASSPKYQETQYF.

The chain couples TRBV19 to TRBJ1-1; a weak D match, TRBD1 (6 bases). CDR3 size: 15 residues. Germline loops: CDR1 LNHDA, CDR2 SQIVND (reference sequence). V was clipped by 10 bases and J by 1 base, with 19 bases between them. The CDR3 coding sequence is TGTGCCATCAAACCGACTCCGGGACAGAACACTGAAGCTTTCTTT. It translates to CAIKPTPGQNTEAFF.

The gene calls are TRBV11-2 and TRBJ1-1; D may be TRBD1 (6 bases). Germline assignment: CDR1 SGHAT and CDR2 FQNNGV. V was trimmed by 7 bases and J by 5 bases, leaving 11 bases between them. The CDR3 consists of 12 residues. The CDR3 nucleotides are TGTGCCAGCACCCAGGGGTTAACTGAAGCTTTCTTT. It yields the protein CASTQGLTEAFF.

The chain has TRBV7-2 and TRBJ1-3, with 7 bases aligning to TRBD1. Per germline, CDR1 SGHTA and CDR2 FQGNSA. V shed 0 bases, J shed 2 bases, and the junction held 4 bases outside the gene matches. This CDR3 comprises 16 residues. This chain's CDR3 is CASSLAHRGTGNTIYF. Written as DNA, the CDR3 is TGTGCCAGCAGCTTAGCTCACAGGGGAACTGGAAACACCATATATTTT.

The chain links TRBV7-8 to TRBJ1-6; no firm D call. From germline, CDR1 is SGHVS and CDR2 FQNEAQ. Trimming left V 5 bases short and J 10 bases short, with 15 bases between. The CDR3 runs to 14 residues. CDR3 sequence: CASSPRLLGSPLHF. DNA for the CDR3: TGTGCCAGCAGCCCCCGTTTGTTAGGATCACCCCTCCACTTT.

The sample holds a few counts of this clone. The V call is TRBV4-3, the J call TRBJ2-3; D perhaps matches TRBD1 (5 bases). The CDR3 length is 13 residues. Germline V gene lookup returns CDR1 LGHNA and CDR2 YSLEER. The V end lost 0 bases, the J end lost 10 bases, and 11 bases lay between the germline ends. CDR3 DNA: TGCGCCAGCAGCCAAGAAGCAGTAGGGGCGCAGTATTTT. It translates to CASSQEAVGAQYF.

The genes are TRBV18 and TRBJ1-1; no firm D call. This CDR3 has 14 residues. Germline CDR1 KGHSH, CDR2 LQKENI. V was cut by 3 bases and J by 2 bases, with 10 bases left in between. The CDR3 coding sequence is TGTGCCAGCTCACCGCTTACAGAAAACACTGAAGCTTTCTTT. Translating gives CASSPLTENTEAFF.

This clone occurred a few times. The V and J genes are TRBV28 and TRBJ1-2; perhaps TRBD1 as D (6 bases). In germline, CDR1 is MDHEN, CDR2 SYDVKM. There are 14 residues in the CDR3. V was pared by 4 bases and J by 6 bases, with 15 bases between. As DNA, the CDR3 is TGTGCCAGCAGTTCCCCTGACAGGTTCCATGGCTACACCTTC. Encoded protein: CASSSPDRFHGYTF.

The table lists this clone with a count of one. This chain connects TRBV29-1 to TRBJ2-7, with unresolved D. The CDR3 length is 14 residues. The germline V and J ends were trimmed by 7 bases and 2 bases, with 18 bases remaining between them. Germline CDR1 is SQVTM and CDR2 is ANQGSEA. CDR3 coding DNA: TGCAGCGGGGGAAAGGGCATGGCCGCCTACGAGCAGTACTTC. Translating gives CSGGKGMAAYEQYF.

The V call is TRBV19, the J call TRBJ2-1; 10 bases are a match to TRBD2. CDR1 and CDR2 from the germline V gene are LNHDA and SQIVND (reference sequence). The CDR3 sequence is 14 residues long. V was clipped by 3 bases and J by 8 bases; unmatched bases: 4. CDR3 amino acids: CASSIERGGDEQFF. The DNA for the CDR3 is TGTGCCAGTAGTATCGAGCGGGGGGGCGATGAGCAGTTCTTC.

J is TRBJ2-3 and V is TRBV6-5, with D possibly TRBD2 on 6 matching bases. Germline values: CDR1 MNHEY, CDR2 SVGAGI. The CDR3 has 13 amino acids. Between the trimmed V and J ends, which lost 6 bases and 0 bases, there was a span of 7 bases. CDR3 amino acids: CASRRGSTDTQYF. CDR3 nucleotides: TGTGCCAGCAGACGGGGGAGCACAGATACGCAGTATTTT.

CDR3 bases: TGTGCCAGCAGCCCCGGACAGGGAGAAGGCTACACCTTC. This codes for CASSPGQGEGYTF. The V and J genes are TRBV14 and TRBJ1-2, with TRBD1 matching 8 bases. V lost 4 bases, J lost 8 bases, and 6 bases stayed unmatched. The CDR3 has 13 residues. Germline V CDR1 and CDR2: SGHDN, FVKESK.

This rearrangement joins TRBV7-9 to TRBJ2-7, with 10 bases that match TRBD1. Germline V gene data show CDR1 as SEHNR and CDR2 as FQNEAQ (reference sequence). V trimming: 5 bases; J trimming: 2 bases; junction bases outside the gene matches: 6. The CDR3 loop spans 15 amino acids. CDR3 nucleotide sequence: TGTGCCAGCAGCCCCTCGGGACAGGGGACCTACGAGCAGTACTTC. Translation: CASSPSGQGTYEQYF.

The CDR3 region is CASSSRQDTEAFF. The CDR3 region has the DNA TGTGCCAGCAGCTCCCGACAGGACACTGAAGCTTTCTTT. The rearrangement links TRBV7-9 to TRBJ1-1; a possible D gene is TRBD1 (6 bases). The CDR3 has 13 amino acids. Germline loops: CDR1 SEHNR, CDR2 FQNEAQ (reference sequence). V lost 4 bases to trimming and J lost 3 bases, with 9 bases between them.

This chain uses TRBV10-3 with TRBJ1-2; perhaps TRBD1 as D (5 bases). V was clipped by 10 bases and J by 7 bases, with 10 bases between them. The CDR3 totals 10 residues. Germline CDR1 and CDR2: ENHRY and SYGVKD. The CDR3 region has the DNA TGTGCCACCCAGGGTGGTGGCTACACCTTC. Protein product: CATQGGGYTF.

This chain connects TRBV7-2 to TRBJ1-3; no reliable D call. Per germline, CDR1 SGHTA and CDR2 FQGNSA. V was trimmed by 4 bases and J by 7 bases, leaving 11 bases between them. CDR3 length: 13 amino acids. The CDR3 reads CASSSDPRNTIYF. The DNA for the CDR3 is TGTGCCAGCAGCTCCGACCCAAGGAACACCATATATTTT.

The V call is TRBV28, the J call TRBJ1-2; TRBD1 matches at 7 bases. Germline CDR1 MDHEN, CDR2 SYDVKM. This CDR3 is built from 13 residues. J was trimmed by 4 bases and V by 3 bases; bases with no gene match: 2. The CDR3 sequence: CASSLGQLYGYTF. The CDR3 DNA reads TGTGCCAGCAGTTTGGGACAGCTCTATGGCTACACCTTC.

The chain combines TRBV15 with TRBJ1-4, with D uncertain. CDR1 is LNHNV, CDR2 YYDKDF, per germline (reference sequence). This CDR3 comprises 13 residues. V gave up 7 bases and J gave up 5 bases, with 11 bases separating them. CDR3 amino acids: CATTAVLNEKLFF. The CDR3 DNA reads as TGTGCCACCACGGCGGTGCTGAATGAAAAACTGTTTTTT. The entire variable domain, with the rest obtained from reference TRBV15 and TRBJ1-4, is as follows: DAMVIQNPRYQVTQFGKPVTLSCSQTLNHNVMYWYQQKSSQAPKLLFHYYDKDFNNEADTPDNFQSRRPNTSFCFLDIRSPGLGDTAMYLCATTAVLNEKLFFGSGTQLSVL.

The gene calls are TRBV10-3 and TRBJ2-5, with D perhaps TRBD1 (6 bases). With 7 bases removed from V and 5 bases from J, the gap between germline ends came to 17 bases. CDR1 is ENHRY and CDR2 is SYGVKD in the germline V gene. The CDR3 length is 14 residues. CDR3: CAITKGVIGETQYF. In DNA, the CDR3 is TGTGCCATCACTAAGGGGGTCATAGGGGAGACCCAGTACTTC.

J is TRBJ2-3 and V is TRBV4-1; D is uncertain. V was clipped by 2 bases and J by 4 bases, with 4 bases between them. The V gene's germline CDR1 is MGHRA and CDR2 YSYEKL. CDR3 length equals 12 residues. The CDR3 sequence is CASSQQADTQYF. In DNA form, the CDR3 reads TGCGCCAGCAGCCAACAGGCAGATACGCAGTATTTT.

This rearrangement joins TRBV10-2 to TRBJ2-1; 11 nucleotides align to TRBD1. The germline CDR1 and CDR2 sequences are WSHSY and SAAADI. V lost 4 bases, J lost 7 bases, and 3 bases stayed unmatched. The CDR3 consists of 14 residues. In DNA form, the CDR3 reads TGCGCCAGCAGTGGGGGACAGGGGGTGAATGAGCAGTTCTTC. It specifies CASSGGQGVNEQFF.

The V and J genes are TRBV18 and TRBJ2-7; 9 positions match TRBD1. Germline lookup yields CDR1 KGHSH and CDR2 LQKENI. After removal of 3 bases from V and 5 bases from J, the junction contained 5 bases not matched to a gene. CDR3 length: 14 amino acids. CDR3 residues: CASSPGQGLNEQYF. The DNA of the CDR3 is TGTGCCAGCTCACCCGGACAGGGGCTGAACGAGCAGTACTTC.

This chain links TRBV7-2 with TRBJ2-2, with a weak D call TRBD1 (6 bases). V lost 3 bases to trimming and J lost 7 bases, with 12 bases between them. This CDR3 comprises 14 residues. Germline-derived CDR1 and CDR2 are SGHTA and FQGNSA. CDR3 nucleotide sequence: TGTGCCAGCAGCTTTGGACAGATCTACGGGGAGCTGTTTTTT. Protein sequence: CASSFGQIYGELFF.